The TCR beta chain under discussion was sequenced for a study of blood T cell repertoires in COVID-19. The repertoire was sequenced with immunoSEQ multiplex PCR; TCRdb's copy has only in-frame clones and lacks some. The profile covers about 210,000 clones, with roughly 75% appearing a single time and around 7.3% taken by the ten largest. CDR1 and CDR2 (germline): SGDLS, YYNGEE. There are 16 residues in the CDR3. Trimming stripped 3 bases from V and 2 bases from J, with 16 bases between. The sequence came from an older woman with acute or convalescent COVID-19. What was sequenced was peripheral blood. This rearrangement joins TRBV9 to TRBJ2-3, with D maybe TRBD1 (6 bases). The CDR3 region has the DNA TGTGCCAGCAGCGCCAATTACAGGGCACCCACAGATACGCAGTATTTT. Amino acids: CASSANYRAPTDTQYF.